Listed below are T cell receptor beta chains from one sample, sequenced in a study of blood T cell repertoires in COVID-19. The assay was immunoSEQ multiplex PCR, and TCRdb's table has in-frame clones only and misses some. The sample consists of roughly 230,000 clones, 85% to 95% of them appearing once. The sample consisted of peripheral blood. The receptors shown here come from a man aged 30 to 39 with COVID-19, enrolled during active disease. Each CDR3 is given with its conserved first and last residue. Each record gives: V gene, D gene, clone size, J gene, CDR3 DNA, CDR3 protein. A D gene is named only where the DNA matches it firmly. The size of a clone is reported for some rows only, either as once, few or many, or as a class for expanded clones.

>TRBV6-5|-|-|TRBJ2-1
TGTGCCAGCAGTTACTCGCCAGACAGCTCCTACAATGAGCAGTTCTTC
CASSYSPDSSYNEQFF
>TRBV3-1/TRBV3-2|-|-|TRBJ2-2
TGTGCCAGCAGCCAAGGACTAGGAAACACCGGGGAGCTGTTTTTT
CASSQGLGNTGELFF
>TRBV9|TRBD2|once|TRBJ2-3
TGTGCCAGCAGCGGACTAGCGGGGGAAACAGATACGCAGTATTTT
CASSGLAGETDTQYF
>TRBV6-2/TRBV6-3|TRBD2|-|TRBJ2-1
TGTGCCAGCAGTTACCCCGGGGGGGCTAATGAGCAGTTCTTC
CASSYPGGANEQFF
>TRBV3-1/TRBV3-2|TRBD2|-|TRBJ2-7
TGTGCCAGCAGCCAAAAGCCTAGCGGGGGTTACTACGAGCAGTACTTC
CASSQKPSGGYYEQYF
>TRBV19|TRBD1|-|TRBJ2-7
TGTGCCAGTAGTACTTCGACAGGGCCTCGAGCGTACGAGCAGTACTTC
CASSTSTGPRAYEQYF
>TRBV9|-|-|TRBJ1-5
TGTGCCAGCAGCCCCCGGGGGGGGCGGGGGAATCAGCCCCAGCATTTT
CASSPRGGRGNQPQHF
>TRBV7-2|TRBD1|-|TRBJ1-1
TGTGCCAGCAGCTTGACAGGGGTTTTGAACACTGAAGCTTTCTTT
CASSLTGVLNTEAFF
>TRBV12-3/TRBV12-4|-|-|TRBJ1-1
TGTGCCAGCAGCATAAAACAGGGAGACGCAGCTTTCTTT
CASSIKQGDAAFF
>TRBV2|-|-|TRBJ1-1
TGTGCCAGCAGTCTAGAGGAGGAGGGCACTGAAGCTTTCTTT
CASSLEEEGTEAFF
>TRBV3-1/TRBV3-2|-|-|TRBJ2-1
TGTGCCAGCAGCCAAGGAGCCCTCAATGAGCAGTTCTTC
CASSQGALNEQFF
>TRBV19|-|-|TRBJ1-5
TGTGCCAGTAGTATAACAAGCAATCAGCCCCAGCATTTT
CASSITSNQPQHF
>TRBV2|TRBD1|-|TRBJ1-1
TGTGCCAGCACCGGGACAGACAACACTGAAGCTTTCTTT
CASTGTDNTEAFF
>TRBV19|-|once|TRBJ1-2
TGTGCCAGTAGTGATCGGGGGAACGATGGCTACACCTTC
CASSDRGNDGYTF
>TRBV15|-|-|TRBJ1-3
TGTGCCACCAGCAGAGACTCAGGGAACGGAAACACCATATATTTT
CATSRDSGNGNTIYF
>TRBV27|-|once|TRBJ2-1
TGTGCCAGCGCTCCTAGGCTGAGCTACAATGAGCAGTTCTTC
CASAPRLSYNEQFF
>TRBV6-5|-|-|TRBJ1-1
TGTGCCAGCAGTTACTCTTACAGGAACACTGAAGCTTTCTTT
CASSYSYRNTEAFF
>TRBV27|-|-|TRBJ2-3
TGTGCCAGCAGTAGGGGCTCCGGCGGGGGCACAGATACGCAGTATTTT
CASSRGSGGGTDTQYF
>TRBV11-2|-|once|TRBJ2-7
TGTGCCAGCAGCCCTACTAGAAAGTCCTACGAGCAGTACTTC
CASSPTRKSYEQYF
>TRBV15|-|many|TRBJ1-2
TGTGCCACCAGCAGAGATCATATAGGGGACTATGGCTACACCTTC
CATSRDHIGDYGYTF
>TRBV18|-|few|TRBJ2-7
TGTGCCAGCTCACCGGCAGGGTTCTCCTACGAGCAGTACTTC
CASSPAGFSYEQYF
>TRBV6-5|TRBD1|-|TRBJ1-5
TGTGCCAGCAGCCAAACACAGGGGGTTGATCAGCCCCAGCATTTT
CASSQTQGVDQPQHF